These 30 T cell receptor beta chains originate from one sample sequenced in a study of blood T cell repertoires in COVID-19 (TCRdb year 2020). Receptor amplification or capture employed the immunoSEQ multiplex PCR assay. TCRdb obtained this table from immuneACCESS and retained in-frame rearrangements with V and J assigned. These tables miss some clones; where compared with another copy, unresolved V genes account for less than half of the shortfall, and the remainder is unexplained. Recorded for this sample are under 150,000 clones; roughly 80% of them occurred a single time. The ten largest clonotypes hold 18% of the sample. The material sequenced was PBMCs or T cells enriched from blood (not recorded which). Receptors were obtained from a man aged 30 to 39 who had recovered from COVID-19.

This clone was counted a single time. V usage is TRBV7-2 and J usage is TRBJ1-4, with D possibly matching TRBD1 (5 bases). V lost 1 base and J 4 bases, leaving 7 bases between the germline ends. This CDR3 region has 14 residues. Germline V gene data show CDR1 as SGHTA and CDR2 as FQGNSA. The chain's CDR3 is CASSLVRDNEKLFF. The CDR3 bases are TGTGCCAGCAGCTTAGTCAGGGATAATGAAAAACTGTTTTTT.

This clone has just a few counts. Here the CDR3 DNA reads TGTGCCAGCAGTGACAGCGCGGTGTCCTACAATGAGCAGTTCTTC. Translation gives CASSDSAVSYNEQFF. V is TRBV6-4 and J is TRBJ2-1; D remains unclear. Germline V CDR1 and CDR2: MRHNA, SNTAGT. The CDR3 spans 15 residues. V gave up 2 bases and J gave up 1 base, with 9 bases separating them.

The J gene is TRBJ1-5, the V gene TRBV19; 8 bases fit TRBD1. With V trimmed by 5 bases and J by 2 bases, 8 bases remained unmatched. The germline CDR1 and CDR2 sequences are LNHDA and SQIVND (reference sequence). The length of the CDR3 is 16 residues. Here the CDR3 reads CASSVDRGIGNQPQHF. The CDR3 bases are TGTGCCAGTAGTGTTGACAGGGGAATAGGCAATCAGCCCCAGCATTTT.

The chain joins TRBV5-4 to TRBJ2-7; the match to TRBD2 covers 10 bases. V gave up 4 bases and J gave up 2 bases; unmatched junction bases: 6. This CDR3 is 15 amino acids long. The germline V gene has CDR1 SGHNT and CDR2 YYREEE (reference sequence). DNA for the CDR3: TGTGCCAGCAGCGAATGGACTAGCGGAACCTACGAGCAGTACTTC. This gives the protein CASSEWTSGTYEQYF.

This clone was recorded a few times. The genes are TRBV27 and TRBJ2-3, with D uncertain. The CDR3 is 16 amino acids. Trimming cost V 5 bases and J 0 bases, with 15 bases left between them. Germline V lookup: CDR1 MNHEY, CDR2 SMNVEV (reference sequence). CDR3 in DNA: TGTGCCAGCAGTCCGCGGATCCAGCCTAGCACAGATACGCAGTATTTT. Its protein product is CASSPRIQPSTDTQYF.

This chain connects TRBV5-1 to TRBJ2-5; 7 nucleotides align to TRBD1. The CDR3 contains 16 residues. Germline V gene sequence: CDR1 SGHRS, CDR2 YFSETQ. V dropped 3 bases and J dropped 0; count of bases not matched to a gene: 8. CDR3 in DNA: TGCGCCAGCAGCTGGGGGACAGTATTGTACCAAGAGACCCAGTACTTC. Residues: CASSWGTVLYQETQYF.

This clone was found a few times. V and J are TRBV11-2 and TRBJ1-6, with D tentatively TRBD1 (6 bases). Germline V gene sequence: CDR1 SGHAT, CDR2 FQNNGV. The V and J ends lost 5 bases and 7 bases respectively, with 15 bases between them. The CDR3 loop spans 15 amino acids. The CDR3 bases are TGTGCCAGCAGCCAGGGGTTGGGGGCAAATTCACCCCTCCACTTT. This encodes CASSQGLGANSPLHF. The variable domain in full, with the rest retrieved from reference TRBV11-2 and TRBJ1-6, is EAGVAQSPRYKIIEKRQSVAFWCNPISGHATLYWYQQILGQGPKLLIQFQNNGVVDDSQLPKDRFSAERLKGVDSTLKIQPAKLEDSAVYLCASSQGLGANSPLHFGNGTRLTVT.

This chain uses TRBV29-1 with TRBJ1-2, with 7 bases lining up with TRBD1. The germline V gene encodes CDR1 SQVTM and CDR2 ANQGSEA. V trimming: 3 bases; J trimming: 0 bases; junction bases outside the gene matches: 4. The CDR3 is 14 amino acids. In DNA, the CDR3 is TGCAGCGTTGAGGGGGACAGACCTAACTATGGCTACACCTTC. Its protein product is CSVEGDRPNYGYTF. The full variable domain, rest sourced from reference TRBV29-1 and TRBJ1-2, is SAVISQKPSRDICQRGTSLTIQCQVDSQVTMMFWYRQQPGQSLTLIATANQGSEATYESGFVIDKFPISRPNLTFSTLTVSNMSPEDSSIYLCSVEGDRPNYGYTFGSGTRLTVV.

The chain couples TRBV7-9 to TRBJ1-4; tentative D call: TRBD1 (5 bases). CDR1 is SEHNR and CDR2 is FQNEAQ in the germline V gene (reference sequence). Trimming cost V 5 bases and J 8 bases, with 18 bases left between them. The CDR3 consists of 15 residues. CDR3 in amino acids: CASSPPERGGEKLFF. In nucleotides, the CDR3 is TGTGCCAGCAGCCCCCCGGAGAGGGGAGGCGAAAAACTGTTTTTT.

The chain joins TRBV9 to TRBJ2-5; 7 nucleotides agree with TRBD2. Germline CDR1 and CDR2: SGDLS and YYNGEE. The CDR3 has 14 residues. After removal of 4 bases from V and 7 bases from J, the junction contained 10 bases not matched to a gene. CDR3 region: CASSPRSGTWTQYF. In nucleotides, the CDR3 is TGTGCCAGCAGCCCCCGCAGCGGGACGTGGACCCAGTACTTC.

The chain links TRBV5-1 to TRBJ2-7, with 7 bases identical to TRBD2. The germline V gene has CDR1 SGHRS and CDR2 YFSETQ. The V gene end was trimmed by 2 bases and the J gene end by 7 bases; junction bases not matched to a gene: 9. The CDR3 is 14 amino acids. The CDR3 loop reads CASSLGAGEGEQYF. CDR3 DNA sequence: TGCGCCAGCAGCTTAGGGGCGGGAGAGGGGGAGCAGTACTTC.

This chain joins TRBV10-3 and TRBJ1-2; TRBD1 agrees at 8 bases. V lost 11 bases, J lost 2 bases, and 7 bases stayed unmatched. This CDR3 comprises 13 residues. Germline CDR1 and CDR2: ENHRY and SYGVKD. The CDR3: CAAGQGANYGYTF. CDR3 nucleotides: TGTGCCGCTGGTCAGGGGGCGAACTATGGCTACACCTTC.

The rearrangement uses TRBV5-1 and TRBJ2-2, with D perhaps matching TRBD1 (5 bases). Germline V gene lookup returns CDR1 SGHRS and CDR2 YFSETQ. The CDR3 loop spans 13 amino acids. Trimming removed 4 bases from V and 6 bases from J, with 10 bases in between. The CDR3 bases are TGCGCCAGCAGCGGCAGGGAATCCGGGGAGCTGTTTTTT. Protein sequence: CASSGRESGELFF.

V and J are TRBV3-1 (or the pseudogene TRBV3-2) and TRBJ1-2; 8 nucleotides align to TRBD1. Germline CDR1 reads LGHDT; CDR2 reads YNNKEL (reference sequence). V lost 1 base and J lost 2; bases outside the gene matches: 3. The CDR3 runs 15 residues. DNA for the CDR3: TGTGCCAGCAGCCAAGGACAGGGGCCCAACTATGGCTACACCTTC. Translating it yields CASSQGQGPNYGYTF.

The chain recombines TRBV3-1 (or the pseudogene TRBV3-2) with TRBJ2-2; D remains unclear. Trimming removed 3 bases at V and 2 bases at J, with 22 bases between. Germline-derived CDR1 and CDR2 are LGHDT and YNNKEL (reference sequence). CDR3 length equals 19 residues. CDR3 protein: CASSHSVISGRLNTGELFF. Here the CDR3 DNA reads TGTGCCAGCAGCCATTCGGTCATATCAGGAAGGCTTAACACCGGGGAGCTGTTTTTT.

V is TRBV2 and J is TRBJ2-6; weak D call: TRBD2 (7 bases). Between the trimmed V and J ends, which lost 1 base and 2 bases, there was a span of 9 bases. This CDR3 is 16 amino acids long. The germline CDR1 and CDR2 sequences are SNHLY and FYNNEI. Here the CDR3 reads CASSEGGGAGANVLTF. The CDR3 DNA sequence: TGTGCCAGCAGTGAAGGGGGGGGCGCTGGGGCCAACGTCCTGACTTTC.

The V gene is TRBV19, the J gene TRBJ1-2; the match to TRBD1 covers 9 bases. Germline V gene data show CDR1 as LNHDA and CDR2 as SQIVND (reference sequence). The CDR3 is made up of 14 amino acids. V shed 4 bases and J 7 bases; nucleotides not matched to a gene: 7. CDR3 bases: TGTGCCAGTAGTAGGGGACAGGGTATGAGTGGCTACACCTTC. It translates to CASSRGQGMSGYTF.

This chain uses TRBV10-3 with TRBJ2-3; 7 nucleotides match TRBD1. In germline, CDR1 is ENHRY, CDR2 SYGVKD. The CDR3 consists of 13 residues. Trimming cost V 10 bases and J 0 bases; bases outside gene matches: 4. Here the CDR3 DNA reads TGTGCCACTGAGGGGGCTAGCACAGATACGCAGTATTTT. Amino acids: CATEGASTDTQYF.

The rearrangement links TRBV11-2 to TRBJ1-3, with a tentative D call TRBD1 (5 bases). The germline V gene encodes CDR1 SGHAT and CDR2 FQNNGV. This CDR3 contains 16 residues. V was pared by 5 bases and J by 2 bases, with 16 bases between. The CDR3 region has the DNA TGTGCCAGCAGCCGGATCGGTGGGGGGACTGGAAACACCATATATTTT. Protein: CASSRIGGGTGNTIYF.

This clone was picked up many times. CDR3: CANNLAGGDYEQYF. In nucleotides, the CDR3 is TGTGCCAACAATCTAGCGGGAGGTGACTACGAGCAGTACTTC. The chain is built from TRBV2 and TRBJ2-7; 11 bases are shared with TRBD2. With 10 bases clipped from V and 3 bases from J, the junction kept 8 bases outside the gene matches. CDR1 and CDR2 (germline): SNHLY, FYNNEI. This CDR3 comprises 14 residues.

This chain joins TRBV19 and TRBJ1-1; 12 nucleotides align to TRBD1. The CDR3 spans 15 residues. CDR1 is LNHDA, CDR2 SQIVND, per germline (reference sequence). Trimming at V came to 6 bases and at J to 4 bases, leaving 6 bases not matched to a gene. CDR3 in DNA: TGTGCCAGTAGGCGGGACAGGGGGCTAAGCACTGAAGCTTTCTTT. This sequence encodes CASRRDRGLSTEAFF.

The CDR3 is CASSISRGGQYNEQFF. The CDR3 DNA sequence: TGTGCCAGTAGTATCTCTCGGGGGGGCCAGTACAATGAGCAGTTCTTC. This chain joins TRBV19 and TRBJ2-1, with 8 bases lining up with TRBD2. CDR1 and CDR2 from the germline V gene are LNHDA and SQIVND (reference sequence). This CDR3 spans 16 amino acids. Trimming at V came to 3 bases and at J to 4 bases, leaving 8 bases not matched to a gene. The full variable domain, with the rest looked up from reference TRBV19 and TRBJ2-1, is DGGITQSPKYLFRKEGQNVTLSCEQNLNHDAMYWYRQDPGQGLRLIYYSQIVNDFQKGDIAEGYSVSREKKESFPLTVTSAQKNPTAFYLCASSISRGGQYNEQFFGPGTRLTVL.

The gene calls are TRBV7-9 and TRBJ1-1; the match to TRBD1 covers 7 bases. V lost 1 base, J lost 8 bases, and 4 bases stayed unmatched. Germline-derived CDR1 and CDR2 are SEHNR and FQNEAQ (reference sequence). This CDR3 region has 13 residues. The CDR3 DNA follows: TGTGCCAGCAGCTTAGGGGAGGACAGGGAAGCTTTCTTT. Amino acid sequence: CASSLGEDREAFF.

The rearrangement joins TRBV19 to TRBJ2-7, with 10 bases aligning to TRBD2. The germline CDR1 and CDR2 sequences are LNHDA and SQIVND (reference sequence). This CDR3 region has 16 residues. V trimming: 1 base; J trimming: 7 bases; junction bases outside the gene matches: 10. In nucleotides, the CDR3 is TGTGCCAGTAGTATAGGAGAACTAGCGGGGAGTGGGGAGCAGTACTTC. Translation gives CASSIGELAGSGEQYF.

This clone was seen just once. This chain joins TRBV12-5 and TRBJ2-1; TRBD2 might be the D (6 bases). Germline loops: CDR1 LGHNT, CDR2 FRNRAP. Trimming stripped 4 bases from V and 8 bases from J, with 12 bases between. The CDR3 loop spans 13 amino acids. As DNA, the CDR3 is TGTGCTAGTGGTTCCTATGGGGGGTATGAGCAGTTCTTC. This translates into CASGSYGGYEQFF.

V gene TRBV5-1 combines with J gene TRBJ2-2; tentative D call: TRBD2 (6 bases). The germline V gene encodes CDR1 SGHRS and CDR2 YFSETQ. The CDR3 is 14 residues long. V lost 4 bases and J 7 bases, leaving 14 bases between the germline ends. DNA of the CDR3: TGCGCCAGCAGCCCCGGGACGGAGGGCGGGGAGCTGTTTTTT. It encodes CASSPGTEGGELFF.

This clone was observed many times. The genes are TRBV6-5 and TRBJ2-2, with 8 positions matching TRBD1. CDR1 is MNHEY and CDR2 is SVGAGI in the germline V gene. The CDR3 runs to 13 residues. V shed 6 bases, J shed 3 bases, and the junction held 0 bases outside the gene matches. The CDR3 DNA reads as TGTGCCAGCAGGACAGGGGACACCGGGGAGCTGTTTTTT. Translating it yields CASRTGDTGELFF.

Here the CDR3 reads CASSQISTGAAAEQYF. CDR3 in DNA: TGCGCCAGCAGCCAGATATCGACAGGGGCGGCGGCCGAGCAGTACTTC. The chain combines TRBV4-1 with TRBJ2-7; TRBD1 matches 8 bases. V lost 3 bases and J lost 6; bases outside the gene matches: 13. The CDR3 runs to 16 residues. Germline loops: CDR1 MGHRA, CDR2 YSYEKL.

V usage is TRBV6-4 and J usage is TRBJ1-1; D is possibly TRBD1 (5 bases). Germline CDR1 is MRHNA and CDR2 is SNTAGT. CDR3 size: 14 residues. V dropped 6 bases and J dropped 1 base, with 12 bases sitting between them. The CDR3 loop is CASRVQEGNTEAFF. CDR3 nucleotides: TGTGCCAGCAGAGTACAGGAGGGGAACACTGAAGCTTTCTTT.

This clone was observed a few times. The genes are TRBV19 and TRBJ2-5; perhaps TRBD1 as D (6 bases). Per the germline V gene, CDR1 is LNHDA and CDR2 is SQIVND (reference sequence). Trimming removed 4 bases from V and 0 bases from J, with 27 bases in between. The CDR3 covers 20 residues. The CDR3 DNA reads TGTGCCAGTAGTACGCCCGGGCCGCAGGGGTTTTGGGGCTACCAAGAGACCCAGTACTTC. This codes for CASSTPGPQGFWGYQETQYF.